This TCR beta chain was recorded in a study of regulatory T cells in long-lasting Graves disease. A word on this clonotype: Its target is unknown.

Findings of the study overall: New patients shared fewer public clonotypes (approximately 970) than persistent patients did (roughly 2,600). Persistent Graves' patients showed a TCR diversity that was lower than that of newly diagnosed ones.

Per germline, CDR1 GTSNPN and CDR2 SVGIG (reference sequence). This CDR3 is built from 13 residues. J lost 4 bases, V lost 4 bases, and 6 bases had no gene match. With iRepertoire HTBI primers and Arm-PCR of CDR3 regions, TCR beta libraries were built. In TCRdb, the multiplex PCR reads were re-called with MiXCR into one record per CDR3 protein. The sample shows approximately 230,000 distinct CDR3 sequences, around 20% of them seen only once. This sample's time point: newly diagnosed GD, antithyroid drugs for less than 3 months. PBMC-extracted RNA yielded the TCR library. The TCR sequence derives from a female donor with Graves disease. Sequences were derived from peripheral blood mononuclear cells (PBMCs), sampled at new diagnosis, from a patient treated with antithyroid drugs. The V gene is TRBV30, the J gene TRBJ1-1; 7 positions agree with TRBD1. The CDR3 region is CAWIAGGSTEAFF. The CDR3 DNA follows: TGTGCCTGGATTGCAGGGGGTAGCACTGAAGCTTTCTTT.